The 18 T cell receptor beta chains listed next were all sequenced from one sample in a study of blood T cells in healthy people across ages. Primed by a sample-barcoded 5' primer and a J-beta primer mix, a second PCR proceeded for 7 to 11 cycles. TCRdb used MiXCR to reprocess the 5' RACE reads, holding one entry per CDR3 protein. The table has about 640,000 distinct CDR3 sequences, 35% to 50% seen once. The sequenced material came from blood. The receptor source for this set is a man older than 75 in good health.

V usage is TRBV30 and J usage is TRBJ2-7; TRBD2 might be the D (5 bases). Deletions cut 0 bases from V and 0 bases from J, with 15 bases between. The germline CDR1 and CDR2 sequences are GTSNPN and SVGIG (reference sequence). The CDR3 totals 16 residues. CDR3 sequence (DNA): TGTGCCTGGAGTGTACGTTTGGGAGCTTTCTCCTACGAGCAGTACTTC. Translation gives CAWSVRLGAFSYEQYF. The full variable domain, its missing parts supplied by reference TRBV30 and TRBJ2-7, is SQTIHQWPATLVQPVGSPLSLECTVEGTSNPNLYWYRQAAGRGLQLLFYSVGIGQISSEVPQNLSASRPQDRQFILSSKKLLLSDSGFYLCAWSVRLGAFSYEQYFGPGTRLTVT.

The chain joins TRBV5-6 to TRBJ2-4; the D gene could be TRBD1 or TRBD2 (5 bases each). V lost 6 bases, J lost 5 bases, and 18 bases lay in between. The CDR3 contains 15 residues. Germline lookup yields CDR1 SGHDT and CDR2 YYEEEE. CDR3 sequence reads: CASNTWGTEENIQYF. In nucleotides, the CDR3 is TGTGCCAGCAACACGTGGGGGACCGAAGAAAACATTCAGTACTTC.

There are a few counts of this clonotype. This rearrangement joins TRBV25-1 to TRBJ2-1; 7 bases match TRBD1. V lost 4 bases to trimming and J lost 8 bases; unmatched junction nucleotides: 5. Germline CDR1 is MGHDK and CDR2 is SYGVNS. There are 13 residues in the CDR3. This chain's CDR3 is CASSVLQGDEQFF. The CDR3, as DNA: TGTGCCAGCAGTGTACTTCAGGGGGATGAGCAGTTCTTC.

A few counts support this clonotype. This could be a read error, since a much larger clone is one nucleotide away. The chain is built from TRBV7-2 and TRBJ2-5; 13 nucleotides align to TRBD2. The J call is doubtful: the DNA matches TRBJ2-7 better. The germline CDR1 and CDR2 sequences are SGHTA and FQGNSA. This CDR3 region has 15 residues. CDR3 sequence (DNA): TGTGCCAGCAGCCCCGGGACTAGCGGGACCGACGAGCAGTACTTC. Translating it yields CASSPGTSGTDEQYF.

The V and J genes are TRBV10-2 and TRBJ2-5; D may be TRBD1 or TRBD2 (6 bases each). Germline loops: CDR1 WSHSY, CDR2 SAAADI. The CDR3 covers 12 residues. The ends were cut back, 8 bases at V and 3 bases at J, with 10 bases in the middle. The CDR3 protein is CASGGTKETQYF. The CDR3 DNA reads TGCGCCAGCGGGGGGACAAAAGAGACCCAGTACTTC.

The V and J genes are TRBV7-2 and TRBJ2-1; 11 bases agree with TRBD1. Germline V lookup: CDR1 SGHTA, CDR2 FQGNSA. J gave up 9 bases and V 5 bases, and 6 bases lay outside the gene matches. This CDR3 comprises 14 residues. DNA for the CDR3: TGTGCCAGCAGCAATAGGACAGGGGGCGTTGAGCAGTTCTTC. Protein: CASSNRTGGVEQFF.

J is TRBJ2-3 and V is TRBV12-3 or TRBV12-4, with a possible D match to TRBD1 (5 bases). Trimming shortened V by 3 bases and J by 5 bases, and 12 bases separated the two germline ends. The CDR3 is 14 amino acids. The CDR3 is CASSFRVGGDTQYF. DNA for the CDR3: TGTGCCAGCAGTTTCAGGGTGGGCGGAGATACGCAGTATTTT.

In this sample, this clonotype turned up many times. This chain uses TRBV7-3 with TRBJ2-1; 8 nucleotides agree with TRBD2. Germline trimming cut 4 bases from V and 10 bases from J; bases unmatched to any gene: 12. Germline loops: CDR1 SGHTA, CDR2 FQGTGA. The CDR3 is 15 residues long. The DNA for the CDR3 is TGTGCCAGCAGCTCCGGGACTAGGTCCGCGGGGGAGCAGTTCTTC. This sequence encodes CASSSGTRSAGEQFF. Full variable domain (rest looked up from reference TRBV7-3 and TRBJ2-1): GAGVSQTPSNKVTEKGKYVELRCDPISGHTALYWYRQSLGQGPEFLIYFQGTGAADDSGLPNDRFFAVRPEGSVSTLKIQRTERGDSAVYLCASSSGTRSAGEQFFGPGTRLTVL.

This clonotype was observed a few times. This chain joins TRBV4-3 and TRBJ2-1; possibly TRBD1 for D (5 bases). CDR1 LGHNA and CDR2 YSLEER come from the germline V gene. The CDR3 contains 13 residues. With 8 bases removed from V and 10 bases from J, the gap between germline ends came to 18 bases. CDR3: CASGAELAREQFF. CDR3 sequence (DNA): TGCGCCAGCGGGGCCGAACTGGCGAGGGAGCAGTTCTTC.

V usage is TRBV20-1 and J usage is TRBJ2-5; D possibly matches TRBD1 or TRBD2 (5 bases each). The CDR3 runs to 14 residues. V was clipped by 2 bases and J by 2 bases, with 12 bases between them. Per germline, CDR1 DFQATT and CDR2 SNEGSKA (reference sequence). CDR3 sequence (DNA): TGCAGTGCTAGACGCCTGGGACGGCAAGAGACCCAGTACTTC. Protein product: CSARRLGRQETQYF.

The V and J genes are TRBV20-1 and TRBJ2-3, with 12 bases matching TRBD2. The ends lost 0 bases at V and 3 bases at J; junction bases unmatched: 7. The CDR3 runs 17 residues. The germline gives CDR1 DFQATT, CDR2 SNEGSKA (reference sequence). CDR3 region: CSARESTSGGWTDTQYF. Here the CDR3 DNA reads TGCAGTGCTAGAGAATCGACTAGCGGGGGATGGACAGATACGCAGTATTTT.

The rearrangement links TRBV2 to TRBJ1-6; D remains ambiguous. In germline, CDR1 is SNHLY, CDR2 FYNNEI. The length of the CDR3 is 13 residues. V was clipped by 7 bases and J by 1 base, with 5 bases between them. The CDR3 DNA is TGTGCCAGCATGGCGTCCTATAATTCACCCCTCCACTTT. It codes for CASMASYNSPLHF.

CDR3 residues: CASSQRTGGDEAFF. As DNA, the CDR3 is TGTGCCAGCAGCCAAAGGACAGGGGGGGATGAAGCTTTCTTT. This chain connects TRBV4-2 to TRBJ1-1; 10 bases agree with TRBD1. The CDR3 sequence is 14 residues long. Germline CDR1 LGHNA, CDR2 YNFKEQ. The V segment lost 2 bases and the J segment 7 bases; nucleotides outside the gene matches: 4.

The chain recombines TRBV20-1 with TRBJ2-5; 9 nucleotides agree with TRBD2. The CDR3 length is 15 residues. Germline trimming cut 3 bases from V and 2 bases from J; bases unmatched to any gene: 7. CDR1 is DFQATT and CDR2 is SNEGSKA in the germline V gene (reference sequence). The CDR3 is CSASSGRMGQETQYF. CDR3 bases: TGCAGTGCTAGCAGCGGGAGGATGGGACAAGAGACCCAGTACTTC.

This sequence joins TRBV20-1 and TRBJ2-2; no reliable D call. Germline-derived CDR1 and CDR2 are DFQATT and SNEGSKA (reference sequence). V was trimmed by 2 bases and J by 0 bases, leaving 7 bases between them. The CDR3 extends over 14 amino acids. Here the CDR3 DNA reads TGCAGTGCTAGACGCGATACGAACACCGGGGAGCTGTTTTTT. Translated, it gives CSARRDTNTGELFF.

This chain uses TRBV9 with TRBJ2-1; no firm D call. The CDR3 is made up of 16 amino acids. Germline CDR1 reads SGDLS; CDR2 reads YYNGEE. V lost 4 bases to trimming and J lost 0 bases, with 14 bases between them. CDR3 protein: CASSPSLLSSYNEQFF. In DNA form, the CDR3 reads TGTGCCAGCAGCCCCTCCCTTCTAAGCTCCTACAATGAGCAGTTCTTC.

This clonotype has more than one count but fewer than ten. The chain uses TRBV4-3 and TRBJ2-3; the D is unclear. Germline V gene sequence: CDR1 LGHNA, CDR2 YSLEER. Trimming removed 2 bases at V and 6 bases at J, with 9 bases between. The CDR3 has 13 residues. CDR3: CASSQNTRDTQYF. The CDR3, as DNA: TGCGCCAGCAGCCAAAACACCCGGGATACGCAGTATTTT.

This sequence joins TRBV6-1 and TRBJ1-2; D might be TRBD1 (6 bases). Trimming pared 7 bases from V and 5 bases from J, leaving 17 bases between. Germline V gives CDR1 MNHNS, CDR2 SASEGT. The CDR3 is 14 residues long. The CDR3 DNA reads TGTGCCAGCATCGGGAGGGTGGGGACATATGGCTACACCTTC. This translates into CASIGRVGTYGYTF.